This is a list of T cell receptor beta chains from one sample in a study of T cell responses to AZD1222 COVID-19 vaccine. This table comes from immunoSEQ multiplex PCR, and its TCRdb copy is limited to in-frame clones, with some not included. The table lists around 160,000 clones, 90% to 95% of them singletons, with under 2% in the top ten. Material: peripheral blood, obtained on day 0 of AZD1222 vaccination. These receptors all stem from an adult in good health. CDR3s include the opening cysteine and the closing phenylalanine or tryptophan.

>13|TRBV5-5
CASSPTGPPQQYF
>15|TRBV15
CATSRENRGGDIQYF
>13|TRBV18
CASSLLPRPEQFF
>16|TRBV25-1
CASSDARGLGNEKLFF
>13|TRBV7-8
CASSSGTNTEAFF
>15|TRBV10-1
CASSESRTGNEKLFF
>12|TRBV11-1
CASSWSGYGYTF
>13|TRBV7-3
CASSSGLSDEQFF
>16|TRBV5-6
CASSLAGAGANTEAFF
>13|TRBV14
CASSQDSRTVKYF
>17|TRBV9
CASSSTPGQGFYNEQFF
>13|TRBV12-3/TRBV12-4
CASSFGMAGELFF
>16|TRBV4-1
CASSQERTVGGNTIYF
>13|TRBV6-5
CASSLQGAGELFF
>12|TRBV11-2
CASIWMNTEAFF
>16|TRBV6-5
CASSYGTGGEPYEQYF
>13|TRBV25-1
CAVGGTPGNTIYF
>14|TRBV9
CASSPDGNQETQYF
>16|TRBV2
CASSERRGSLNTEAFF
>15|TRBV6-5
CASSYKGLPDNEQFF
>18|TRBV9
CASSDAPGHLTGANVLTF
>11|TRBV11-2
CASTEGREQYF
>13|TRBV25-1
CASTRAQNEKLFF
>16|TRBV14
CASSQAGLAGGNTQYF
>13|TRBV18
CASSNRQGDEAFF
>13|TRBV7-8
CASTLETGQPQHF
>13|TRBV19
CASRSWGRGEAFF
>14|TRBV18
CASSPGGSTYEQYF
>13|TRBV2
CASSEDLGEKLFF
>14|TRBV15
CATIAGQMNTEAFF
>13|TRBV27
CASSVNRESPLHF
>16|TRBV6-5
CASSLSTRIINYGYTF
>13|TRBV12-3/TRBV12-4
CATLEGGTDTQYF
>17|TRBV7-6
CASSLVLAGGRHNEQFF
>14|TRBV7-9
CASSPRDRDNEQFF
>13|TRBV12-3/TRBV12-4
CASTTTGIQPQHF
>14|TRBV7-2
CASSQRRTAFEAFF
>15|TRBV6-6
CASSYSKGLGYGYTF
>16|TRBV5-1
CASSQQGARSYNEQFF
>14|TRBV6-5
CASTVPRRAYEQYF
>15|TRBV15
CATSRGLAGRNEQFF
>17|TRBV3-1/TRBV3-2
CASSQVSGGLTNEKLFF
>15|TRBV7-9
CASSPLPQVNYGYTF
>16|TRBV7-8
CASSLGLAGGQETQYF
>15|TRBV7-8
CASSWTSGGIYEQYF
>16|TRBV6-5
CASSSSYGGVNYGYTF
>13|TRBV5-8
CASSFEREGRQFF
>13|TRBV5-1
CASSLGGGETQYF